A single sample is the source of the 6 T cell receptor beta chains below, sequenced in a study of T-cell memory formation after mild COVID-19. TCRdb reanalysed the 5' RACE reads using MiXCR and keeps one entry per CDR3 protein. The profile shows just under 150,000 distinct CDR3 sequences, 15% to 20% of them singletons. The sequenced sample consisted of PBMCs or a T cell subset sorted from them (not recorded which). The receptor source for this set is an adult woman who had mild COVID-19 (a few samples of this study predate the infection). Cell type and time point are not known.

Here the CDR3 reads CASSYSRFGAGAKNIQYF. As DNA, the CDR3 is TGTGCCAGCAGTTACTCGAGGTTTGGGGCCGGGGCCAAAAACATTCAGTACTTC. The rearrangement uses TRBV6-5 and TRBJ2-4, with TRBD1 as a possible D gene (5 bases). This CDR3 has 18 amino acids. From germline, CDR1 is MNHEY and CDR2 SVGAGI. The ends were cut back, 0 bases at V and 1 base at J, with 16 bases in the middle.

Only one count was recorded for this clonotype. This chain's CDR3 is CAVEANYGYTF. The CDR3 bases are TGTGCCGTGGAGGCTAACTATGGCTACACCTTC. The V gene is TRBV24-1, the J gene TRBJ1-2; no definite D call. This CDR3 spans 11 amino acids. Between the trimmed V and J ends, which lost 12 bases and 0 bases, there was a span of 7 bases. The germline V gene encodes CDR1 KGHDR and CDR2 SFDVKD.

The V call is TRBV2, the J call TRBJ2-4; tentative D call: TRBD2 (6 bases). The V and J ends lost 8 bases and 0 bases respectively, with 8 bases between them. The length of the CDR3 is 13 residues. Germline V lookup: CDR1 SNHLY, CDR2 FYNNEI. The CDR3 DNA reads as TGTGCCAGCGGGGGGATAGCCAAAAACATTCAGTACTTC. Its translation is CASGGIAKNIQYF.

The rearrangement joins TRBV5-4 to TRBJ2-1; D may be TRBD1 (5 bases). Trimming shortened V by 1 base and J by 1 base, and 9 bases separated the two germline ends. From germline, CDR1 is SGHNT and CDR2 YYREEE (reference sequence). The CDR3 runs to 15 residues. CDR3 in DNA: TGTGCCAGCAGCTTGTCCCAGGGTTCCTACAATGAGCAGTTCTTC. Translating it yields CASSLSQGSYNEQFF.

The rearrangement links TRBV9 to TRBJ2-2; D possibly uses TRBD1 or TRBD2 (6 bases each). This CDR3 is 16 amino acids long. Germline V lookup: CDR1 SGDLS, CDR2 YYNGEE. Trimming cost V 1 base and J 4 bases, with 14 bases left between them. The CDR3 protein is CASSVSIQGGTGELFF. The CDR3 region has the DNA TGTGCCAGCAGCGTATCCATACAGGGAGGCACCGGGGAGCTGTTTTTT.

This clonotype was seen a few times. The J gene is TRBJ2-3, the V gene TRBV5-1; 8 bases align to TRBD1. The trim removed 0 bases at V and 1 base at J, leaving 4 bases unmatched. This CDR3 spans 16 amino acids. The germline V gene encodes CDR1 SGHRS and CDR2 YFSETQ. CDR3 loop: CASSLGQGIGTDTQYF. The CDR3 nucleotides read TGCGCCAGCAGCTTGGGACAGGGGATTGGCACAGATACGCAGTATTTT.